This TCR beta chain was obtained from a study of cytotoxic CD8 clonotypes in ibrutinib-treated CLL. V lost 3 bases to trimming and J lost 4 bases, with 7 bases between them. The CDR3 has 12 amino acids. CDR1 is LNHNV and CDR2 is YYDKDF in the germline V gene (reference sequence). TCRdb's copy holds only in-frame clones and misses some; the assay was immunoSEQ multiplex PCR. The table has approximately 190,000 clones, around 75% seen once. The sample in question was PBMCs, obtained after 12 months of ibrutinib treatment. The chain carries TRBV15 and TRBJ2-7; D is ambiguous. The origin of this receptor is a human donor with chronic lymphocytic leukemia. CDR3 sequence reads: CATSRPSYEQYF. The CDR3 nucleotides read TGTGCCACCAGCAGGCCGTCTTACGAGCAGTACTTC.